These 27 T cell receptor beta chains were all obtained from the same sample, sequenced in a study of cytomegalovirus exposure and HLA in healthy donors. Researchers ran the PCR with 60 Vbeta and 13 Jbeta primers. Produced via immunoSEQ multiplex PCR; TCRdb's table is partial and in-frame only. This table holds about 130,000 clones, about 84% found once. Sequencing was performed on PBMCs. The receptors originated from a man aged 18 to 35 in good health and CMV-seropositive.

The table lists this clone with a count of one. The J gene is TRBJ2-5, the V gene TRBV5-1, with TRBD1 matching over 8 bases. TRBJ2-7 matches the DNA end more closely, so the J call is doubtful. CDR1 and CDR2 (germline): SGHRS, YFSETQ. The CDR3 has 17 residues. The CDR3 bases are TGCGCCAGCAGCCTCGTACTGGACAGGGTCGCACGCTACGAGCAGTACTTC. Protein product: CASSLVLDRVARYEQYF.

This rearrangement joins TRBV13 to TRBJ1-1; a weak D match, TRBD1 (6 bases). This CDR3 has 14 amino acids. Per the germline V gene, CDR1 is PRHDT and CDR2 is FYEKMQ (reference sequence). With 0 bases removed from V and 3 bases from J, the gap between germline ends came to 8 bases. The CDR3 sequence: CASSLGQGYTEAFF. CDR3 nucleotides: TGTGCCAGCAGCTTAGGGCAGGGGTACACTGAAGCTTTCTTT.

The chain recombines TRBV11-2 with TRBJ1-1; possible D gene TRBD1, 5 bases. The CDR3 length is 13 residues. Germline V lookup: CDR1 SGHAT, CDR2 FQNNGV. V was trimmed by 5 bases and J by 5 bases, leaving 12 bases between them. The CDR3 loop reads CASSPAAGTEAFF. CDR3 DNA: TGTGCCAGCAGCCCAGCCGCAGGGACTGAAGCTTTCTTT. Combining the CDR3 with reference TRBV11-2 and TRBJ1-1 gives the whole variable domain EAGVAQSPRYKIIEKRQSVAFWCNPISGHATLYWYQQILGQGPKLLIQFQNNGVVDDSQLPKDRFSAERLKGVDSTLKIQPAKLEDSAVYLCASSPAAGTEAFFGQGTRLTVV.

The rearrangement links TRBV29-1 to TRBJ1-1; D possibly corresponds to TRBD1 (5 bases). CDR3 size: 11 residues. The ends were cut back, 7 bases at V and 5 bases at J, with 11 bases in the middle. Germline CDR1 SQVTM, CDR2 ANQGSEA. For the CDR3, the DNA is TGCAGCGCACTCCCAGGGACTGAAGCTTTCTTT. The encoded protein is CSALPGTEAFF.

The chain uses TRBV7-9 and TRBJ2-5; D perhaps matches TRBD2 (5 bases). Looked up from germline, CDR1 is SEHNR and CDR2 is FQNEAQ (reference sequence). The CDR3 spans 16 residues. V dropped 1 base and J dropped 9 bases, with 21 bases sitting between them. The CDR3 loop is CASSLESQRRGRAQYF. CDR3 in DNA: TGTGCCAGCAGCTTAGAGTCCCAGCGGAGAGGGCGGGCCCAGTACTTC.

The rearrangement links TRBV5-5 to TRBJ2-7; a weak D match, TRBD2 (6 bases). V shed 0 bases and J shed 6 bases, with 19 bases lying between them. The CDR3 is 16 amino acids. CDR1 SGHKS and CDR2 YYEKEE come from the germline V gene (reference sequence). The CDR3 DNA reads TGTGCCAGCAGCTTGGATGGAGGGAGCGAGGCGGTCGAGCAGTACTTC. The encoded protein is CASSLDGGSEAVEQYF.

The genes are TRBV10-1 and TRBJ2-5, with a possible D match to TRBD1 (6 bases). The DNA matches TRBJ2-7 better at its end, which makes the J call doubtful. CDR3 size: 12 residues. Per germline, CDR1 WNHNN and CDR2 SYGVQD (reference sequence). The CDR3: CASSPSQGEQYF. In nucleotides, the CDR3 is TGCGCCAGCAGCCCCTCACAGGGCGAGCAGTACTTC.

The chain has TRBV2 and TRBJ2-7, with TRBD2 identical over 11 bases. This CDR3 has 16 residues. With V trimmed by 5 bases and J by 3 bases, 9 bases remained unmatched. Germline CDR1 is SNHLY and CDR2 is FYNNEI. CDR3 region: CASSLGLAGGSYEQYF. In DNA, the CDR3 is TGTGCCAGCAGTCTTGGACTAGCGGGCGGCAGCTACGAGCAGTACTTC.

This chain links TRBV9 with TRBJ2-3, with D perhaps TRBD1 (6 bases). With 1 base removed from V and 6 bases from J, the gap between germline ends came to 9 bases. Germline assignment: CDR1 SGDLS and CDR2 YYNGEE. This CDR3 comprises 13 residues. Here the CDR3 DNA reads TGTGCCAGCAGCGTAACGGACAGTGATACGCAGTATTTT. Its protein product is CASSVTDSDTQYF.

The rearrangement joins TRBV4-3 to TRBJ2-7, with 7 bases that match TRBD1. With V trimmed by 1 base and J by 6 bases, 3 bases remained unmatched. Germline V lookup: CDR1 LGHNA, CDR2 YSLEER. CDR3 size: 13 residues. CDR3 sequence: CASSQADRTEQYF. The CDR3 coding sequence is TGCGCCAGCAGCCAAGCGGACAGGACCGAGCAGTACTTC.

The chain recombines TRBV30 with TRBJ1-3; unclear D gene. Trimming removed 0 bases at V and 2 bases at J, with 11 bases between. This CDR3 region has 15 residues. Germline lookup yields CDR1 GTSNPN and CDR2 SVGIG (reference sequence). The CDR3 is CAWSVQAPAGNTIYF. The CDR3 region has the DNA TGTGCCTGGAGTGTACAAGCGCCCGCTGGAAACACCATATATTTT.

The genes are TRBV30 and TRBJ1-2; D unresolved. The CDR3 length is 12 residues. The V gene lost 6 bases and the J gene lost 8 bases, with 16 bases spanning the gap. Germline CDR1 is GTSNPN and CDR2 is SVGIG (reference sequence). DNA of the CDR3: TGTGCCTGTGTGAACAGAGGGCAGGGCTACACCTTC. As protein: CACVNRGQGYTF.

This clone was recorded only once. The rearrangement uses TRBV6-1 and TRBJ1-6, with a possible D match to TRBD1 (5 bases). CDR3 size: 12 residues. Trimming removed 6 bases at V and 6 bases at J, with 6 bases between. Germline V gene lookup returns CDR1 MNHNS and CDR2 SASEGT. The CDR3, as DNA: TGTGCCAGCAGGGGGCTTAATTCACCCCTCCACTTT. Amino acids: CASRGLNSPLHF.

The J gene is TRBJ2-3, the V gene TRBV11-3; D is unclear. Germline V gene data show CDR1 as SGHNT and CDR2 as YENEEA. Trimming removed 1 base at V and 11 bases at J, with 7 bases between. The CDR3 totals 11 residues. The DNA for the CDR3 is TGTGCCAGCAGCTTAGGAACTGAGCAGTATTTT. Translation gives CASSLGTEQYF.

The V call is TRBV7-9, the J call TRBJ2-5, with D maybe TRBD1 (6 bases). CDR3 length equals 17 residues. Trimming took 5 bases from V and 5 from J, leaving 24 bases between them. Germline V gene lookup returns CDR1 SEHNR and CDR2 FQNEAQ (reference sequence). The CDR3 DNA is TGTGCCAGCAGCCTACTGGACAGCCAATTATCGAGGGAGACCCAGTACTTC. Translated: CASSLLDSQLSRETQYF.

The rearrangement links TRBV29-1 to TRBJ2-5; 9 nucleotides match TRBD2. V trimming: 5 bases; J trimming: 5 bases; junction bases outside the gene matches: 6. The CDR3 is 13 residues long. Germline V lookup: CDR1 SQVTM, CDR2 ANQGSEA. The CDR3 here is CSVRGRALETQYF. The CDR3 DNA reads as TGCAGCGTTCGCGGGAGGGCCCTGGAGACCCAGTACTTC.

The chain is built from TRBV6-4 and TRBJ2-3; 9 bases fit TRBD2. V dropped 0 bases and J dropped 2; count of bases not matched to a gene: 15. The CDR3 totals 20 residues. Germline CDR1 and CDR2: MRHNA and SNTAGT. The DNA for the CDR3 is TGTGCCAGCAGTGACTCGAGAGTGTACTGCGGGAGGGCCGACACAGATACGCAGTATTTT. Its protein product is CASSDSRVYCGRADTDTQYF.

This chain joins TRBV19 and TRBJ1-1; TRBD1 matches 8 bases. The CDR3 extends over 15 amino acids. The J segment lost 1 base and the V segment lost 7 bases, leaving 8 bases of the junction unmatched. The germline V gene encodes CDR1 LNHDA and CDR2 SQIVND (reference sequence). Written as DNA, the CDR3 is TGTGCCAGTACCCAAATCGACAGGGGGAACACTGAAGCTTTCTTT. Translation gives CASTQIDRGNTEAFF.

This clone was counted between two and nine times. V gene TRBV5-1 combines with J gene TRBJ2-7; TRBD2 aligns across 12 bases. The V segment lost 4 bases and the J segment 3 bases; nucleotides outside the gene matches: 17. The length of the CDR3 is 19 residues. Germline V gene lookup returns CDR1 SGHRS and CDR2 YFSETQ. The DNA of the CDR3 is TGCGCCAGCAGCGCCATCTTACCGGGACTAGCGGGTTATAGCTACGAGCAGTACTTC. Protein product: CASSAILPGLAGYSYEQYF. The full variable domain, its missing parts supplied by reference TRBV5-1 and TRBJ2-7, is KAGVTQTPRYLIKTRGQQVTLSCSPISGHRSVSWYQQTPGQGLQFLFEYFSETQRNKGNFPGRFSGRQFSNSRSEMNVSTLELGDSALYLCASSAILPGLAGYSYEQYFGPGTRLTVT.

This chain links TRBV7-9 with TRBJ2-5; 10 bases are shared with TRBD2. The J segment lost 4 bases and the V segment lost 5 bases, leaving 13 bases of the junction unmatched. CDR1 is SEHNR and CDR2 is FQNEAQ in the germline V gene (reference sequence). The CDR3 sequence is 17 residues long. The CDR3 DNA reads TGTGCCAGCAGCAACGCCCTCGCTAGCGGGAGTGGAGAGACCCAGTACTTC. Translation: CASSNALASGSGETQYF.

This chain uses TRBV30 with TRBJ1-6; a possible D gene is TRBD1 (6 bases). The CDR3 extends over 16 amino acids. Trimming took off 3 bases at V and 6 bases at J, with 18 bases between the two ends. The germline V gene has CDR1 GTSNPN and CDR2 SVGIG (reference sequence). The CDR3 reads CAWRILSGTSNSPLHF. DNA for the CDR3: TGTGCCTGGAGGATACTATCCGGGACAAGTAATTCACCCCTCCACTTT.

In nucleotides, the CDR3 is TGCGCCAGCAGCCAGAGGGACAGGGAGAGCGGGGAGCTGTTTTTT. Encoded protein: CASSQRDRESGELFF. The J gene is TRBJ2-2, the V gene TRBV4-3; 9 positions agree with TRBD1. Germline CDR1 and CDR2: LGHNA and YSLEER. The trim removed 3 bases at V and 7 bases at J, leaving 6 bases unmatched. CDR3 length: 15 residues.

This rearrangement joins TRBV2 to TRBJ1-3; maybe TRBD1 (6 bases). The CDR3 has 16 residues. Between the trimmed V and J ends, which lost 0 bases and 1 base, there was a span of 10 bases. Germline V CDR1 and CDR2: SNHLY, FYNNEI. The CDR3 spells CASSEALGHSGNTIYF. CDR3 nucleotides: TGTGCCAGCAGTGAAGCCCTGGGACATTCTGGAAACACCATATATTTT. The entire variable domain, with the rest obtained from reference TRBV2 and TRBJ1-3, is as follows: EPEVTQTPSHQVTQMGQEVILRCVPISNHLYFYWYRQILGQKVEFLVSFYNNEISEKSEIFDDQFSVERPDGSNFTLKIRSTKLEDSAMYFCASSEALGHSGNTIYFGEGSWLTVV.

The chain couples TRBV28 to TRBJ1-6, with a possible D match to TRBD1 (6 bases). This CDR3 spans 13 amino acids. Looked up from germline, CDR1 is MDHEN and CDR2 is SYDVKM. V was clipped by 10 bases and J by 6 bases, with 13 bases between them. CDR3 nucleotides: TGTGCCACCTGGGACACGGTTAATTCACCCCTCCACTTT. This codes for CATWDTVNSPLHF.

The sample holds one count of this clone. V usage is TRBV11-3 and J usage is TRBJ1-1, with 7 bases aligning to TRBD1. In germline, CDR1 is SGHNT, CDR2 YENEEA. After removal of 5 bases from V and 4 bases from J, the junction contained 13 bases not matched to a gene. The CDR3 runs 16 residues. CDR3 amino acids: CASSPGKGASGTEAFF. Here the CDR3 DNA reads TGTGCCAGCAGCCCTGGAAAGGGGGCTTCTGGCACTGAAGCTTTCTTT.

The V and J genes are TRBV5-5 and TRBJ1-2; D is uncertain. This CDR3 comprises 18 residues. Germline V gene data show CDR1 as SGHKS and CDR2 as YYEKEE (reference sequence). Deletions cut 0 bases from V and 4 bases from J, with 22 bases between. CDR3 nucleotide sequence: TGTGCCAGCAGCTTGGACCCCACGATGCTCGGGTTGGGCTATGGCTACACCTTC. This encodes CASSLDPTMLGLGYGYTF.

The chain links TRBV7-6 to TRBJ2-3, with D maybe TRBD2 (6 bases). There are 15 residues in the CDR3. Germline loops: CDR1 SGHVS, CDR2 FNYEAQ. Between the trimmed V and J ends, which lost 1 base and 3 bases, there was a span of 11 bases. The CDR3 sequence: CASSLGGVGTDTQYF. In nucleotides, the CDR3 is TGTGCCAGCAGCTTAGGCGGGGTAGGGACAGATACGCAGTATTTT.